The rows below give T cell receptor beta chains drawn from one sample of a study of shared clonotypes between healthy human individuals. Method: immunoSEQ multiplex PCR; TCRdb's copy keeps in-frame clones and lacks some. The table lists around 88,000 clones, less than 80% of them singletons. Sequences were obtained from memory CD8+ T cells sorted from blood. Source of these receptors: a man aged 25 to 40 in good health. The CDR3 runs from the conserved cysteine through the conserved F or W. The D gene is left open where the match is weak. Not all rows give a size; the values are once, few, many and, for expanded clones, a class.

TRBD2,TRBJ2-7,TRBV18,.,TGTGCCAGCTCACCACAGGCTAGCGGGCACGAGCAGTACTTC,CASSPQASGHEQYF
.,TRBJ2-1,TRBV5-5,.,TGTGCCAGCAGCTTGGCTGGCCGGCAGTTCTTC,CASSLAGRQFF
.,TRBJ2-2,TRBV7-2,.,TGTGCCAGCAGCAAGACCCCTAGCCGGAACACCGGGGAGCTGTTTTTT,CASSKTPSRNTGELFF
.,TRBJ2-3,TRBV21-1,.,TGTGCCAGCAGCCCTCAAAAGGGGAGGGCCCCTCACAGAGATACGCAGTATTTT,CASSPQKGRAPHRDTQYF
.,TRBJ2-7,TRBV28,.,TGTGCCAGCAGTTGGGACACAAGCTCCTACGAGCAGTACTTC,CASSWDTSSYEQYF
.,TRBJ2-5,TRBV5-6,.,TGTGCCAGCAGCTTGGGTGGGCTTTGGGAGACCCAGTACTTC,CASSLGGLWETQYF
TRBD2,TRBJ2-2,TRBV9,few,TGTGCCAGCAGCCGAACTAGCGGGGGCTTCACCGGGGAGCTGTTTTTT,CASSRTSGGFTGELFF
TRBD2,TRBJ2-3,TRBV29-1,.,TGCAGCGTTGAAGTACTAGCGGGAACAGATACGCAGTATTTT,CSVEVLAGTDTQYF
.,TRBJ1-2,TRBV4-2,.,TGTGCCAGCAGCCAAGATAGCGGAGATGGGGTTGGCTACACCTTC,CASSQDSGDGVGYTF
.,TRBJ2-2,TRBV15,.,TGTGCCACCAGCGTCTGGCGGGACGGGGTCGGGGAGCTGTTTTTT,CATSVWRDGVGELFF
TRBD2,TRBJ2-7,TRBV7-9,.,TGTGCCAGCAGCAAGATACAGGGAGGACTAGCGGGTACCTACGAGCAGTACTTC,CASSKIQGGLAGTYEQYF
.,TRBJ2-2,TRBV29-1,.,TGCAGCGTCAAGACAGGGAACACCGGGGAGCTGTTTTTT,CSVKTGNTGELFF
TRBD1,TRBJ1-2,TRBV28,.,TGTGCCAGCAGTTTTCAGGGGGGGCTCCCCTATGGCTACACCTTC,CASSFQGGLPYGYTF
TRBD2,TRBJ2-5,TRBV29-1,.,TGCAGCGTTCCGCAACTAGCGGGCCAAGAGACCCAGTACTTC,CSVPQLAGQETQYF
.,TRBJ1-2,TRBV5-3,few,TGTGCCAGGAGTTTAAGCGGGGACCTCTATGGCTACACCTTC,CARSLSGDLYGYTF
.,TRBJ1-4,TRBV9,once,TGTGCCAGCAGCGTAGGGACACCGAATGAAAAACTGTTTTTT,CASSVGTPNEKLFF
.,TRBJ2-1,TRBV7-9,few,TGTGCCAGCAGCTTAACTGCGAAGAATTTCAATGAGCAGTTCTTC,CASSLTAKNFNEQFF
TRBD2,TRBJ2-7,TRBV11-2,.,TGTGCCAGCAGCCGAGGACTAGCGGGAGCTGAGTACGAGCAGTACTTC,CASSRGLAGAEYEQYF
.,TRBJ2-7,TRBV6-6,.,TGTGCCAGCAGGAGGAACAGGGTCCACGAGCAGTACTTC,CASRRNRVHEQYF